One sample yielded the 5 T cell receptor beta chains listed below, sequenced in a study of T-cell reconstitution after alpha-beta-depleted transplantation in children. Library preparation (for TCRbeta) was performed with unique molecular identifiers. TCRdb reprocessed the PCR reads with MiXCR, giving one entry per CDR3 protein. Of fewer than 700,000 distinct CDR3 sequences detected, 10% to 15% appear once; the ten largest clones hold over 2%. Sample: PBMCs, mostly from graft donor cells, taken 360 days after TCRalphabeta/CD19-depleted stem cell transplant. Every receptor here comes from a male patient younger than 18 who had a stem cell transplant for acute myeloid leukemia, so the T cells may come from the graft donor.

The chain employs TRBV30 and TRBJ1-2; D remains ambiguous. Germline V gene sequence: CDR1 GTSNPN, CDR2 SVGIG (reference sequence). V lost 4 bases and J 5 bases, leaving 14 bases between the germline ends. The CDR3 extends over 13 amino acids. The CDR3 is CAWTGGMFYGYTF. The CDR3 DNA follows: TGTGCCTGGACAGGTGGTATGTTTTATGGCTACACCTTC. The full variable domain, rest sourced from reference TRBV30 and TRBJ1-2, is SQTIHQWPATLVQPVGSPLSLECTVEGTSNPNLYWYRQAAGRGLQLLFYSVGIGQISSEVPQNLSASRPQDRQFILSSKKLLLSDSGFYLCAWTGGMFYGYTFGSGTRLTVV.

This clonotype was counted ten times or more. V gene TRBV6-5 combines with J gene TRBJ2-3; 8 nucleotides match TRBD1. V gave up 5 bases and J gave up 3 bases; unmatched junction bases: 1. CDR1 and CDR2 from the germline V gene are MNHEY and SVGAGI. The CDR3 length is 13 residues. The CDR3 nucleotides are TGTGCCAGCAGTCGACAGGGGACAGATACGCAGTATTTT. Translation: CASSRQGTDTQYF.

This clonotype occurred a few times. This chain uses TRBV20-1 with TRBJ2-7, with D possibly TRBD2 on 7 matching bases. V was cut by 6 bases and J by 2 bases, with 20 bases left in between. Germline V gives CDR1 DFQATT, CDR2 SNEGSKA (reference sequence). The length of the CDR3 is 15 residues. The DNA of the CDR3 is TGCAGTGCGACCCGAGTACGGGGGGCGGCCTACGAGCAGTACTTC. This translates into CSATRVRGAAYEQYF.

This rearrangement joins TRBV27 to TRBJ2-2, with 9 bases aligning to TRBD1. V lost 5 bases and J lost 5; bases outside the gene matches: 9. Germline V gene lookup returns CDR1 MNHEY and CDR2 SMNVEV (reference sequence). This CDR3 is built from 16 residues. The CDR3 coding sequence is TGTGCCAGCAGTCCCCGACAGGGGGTGGAAACCGGGGAGCTGTTTTTT. Its protein is CASSPRQGVETGELFF.

This chain uses TRBV5-1 with TRBJ2-7, with D possibly matching TRBD2 (7 bases). The CDR3 extends over 14 amino acids. Deletions cut 3 bases from V and 2 bases from J, with 12 bases between. CDR1 is SGHRS, CDR2 YFSETQ, per germline. The CDR3 sequence is CASSSGGHTYEQYF. The CDR3 nucleotides read TGCGCCAGCAGCTCGGGGGGCCATACCTACGAGCAGTACTTC.